The source of this T cell receptor beta chain is a study of blood T cell repertoires in COVID-19. Study information: In each case, the material was cDNA or gDNA derived from T cells, B-cell-depleted T cells, or PBMCs.

The V and J ends lost 1 base and 9 bases respectively, with 10 bases between them. The germline V gene has CDR1 SGHVS and CDR2 FQNEAQ. CDR3 size: 13 residues. Using immunoSEQ multiplex PCR, the repertoire was profiled, and TCRdb retains in-frame clones only, with some absent. Found here are hundreds of thousands of clones, 65% to 90% of them singletons; the top ten hold around 10%. Sequenced sample: PBMCs or T cells enriched from blood (not recorded which). The chain links TRBV7-8 to TRBJ2-1, with D tentatively TRBD2 (5 bases). The clonotype originates from a woman between 50 and 59 years old with acute COVID-19. The CDR3 reads CASSLVTLAEQFF. The CDR3 DNA reads TGTGCCAGCAGCTTAGTGACCCTAGCTGAGCAGTTCTTC.